This TCR beta chain originates from a study of blood T cell repertoires in COVID-19. The overall study: Researchers got acute and convalescent COVID-19 samples from the United States, Italy and Spain.

The germline V gene encodes CDR1 GTSNPN and CDR2 SVGIG (reference sequence). With 4 bases removed from V and 10 bases from J, the gap between germline ends came to 11 bases. The CDR3 is made up of 11 amino acids. The assay was immunoSEQ multiplex PCR, and TCRdb's table has in-frame clones only and misses some. The sample consists of under 60,000 clones, 65% to 85% of them appearing once. The rearrangement links TRBV30 to TRBJ2-1; the D gene is possibly TRBD1 (5 bases). The receptor comes from a human donor with active or convalescent COVID-19. The donor label of this sample is uncertain. What was sequenced was peripheral blood. The CDR3: CAWMGLTEQFF. CDR3 nucleotides: TGTGCCTGGATGGGGCTGACGGAGCAGTTCTTC.